These 29 T cell receptor beta chains originate from one sample sequenced in a study of blood T cells in healthy people across ages. With a J-beta primer mix and a sample-barcoded 5' primer, a second PCR ran about 6 to 11 cycles. TCRdb reprocessed the 5' RACE reads via MiXCR and lists one record per CDR3 protein. The data show approximately 700,000 distinct CDR3 sequences, 32% seen once. The source material was blood. These receptors were taken from a woman older than 75 in good health.

This clonotype was observed at least ten times. The chain employs TRBV27 and TRBJ1-2; possibly TRBD1 for D (5 bases). The CDR3 covers 16 residues. CDR1 is MNHEY, CDR2 SMNVEV, per germline (reference sequence). V was trimmed by 4 bases and J by 7 bases, leaving 22 bases between them. This chain's CDR3 is CASSSLTEIQGSGYTF. The CDR3 nucleotides read TGTGCCAGCAGTTCCCTAACCGAAATTCAGGGTAGTGGCTACACCTTC.

This clonotype was observed at least ten times. V gene TRBV5-1 combines with J gene TRBJ2-1, with D tentatively TRBD1 (5 bases). The CDR3 spans 12 residues. Germline V gene data show CDR1 as SGHRS and CDR2 as YFSETQ. V lost 4 bases to trimming and J lost 9 bases, with 11 bases between them. CDR3 nucleotide sequence: TGCGCCAGCAGCCAGGGAATTTTTGAGCAGTTCTTC. Protein sequence: CASSQGIFEQFF.

This clonotype was counted between two and nine times. The chain carries TRBV6-6 and TRBJ2-7; unclear D gene. The CDR3 has 12 residues. Per germline, CDR1 MNHNY and CDR2 SVGAGI (reference sequence). V was cut by 5 bases and J by 2 bases, with 7 bases left in between. The CDR3 bases are TGTGCCAGCAGTGCTGTCGCCTACGAGCAGTACTTC. Protein: CASSAVAYEQYF.

The sample holds many counts of this clonotype. CDR3 nucleotides: TGTGCCACCAGTGATTTTGACTATGGCTACACCTTC. Translation: CATSDFDYGYTF. V and J are TRBV24-1 and TRBJ1-2, with D unclear. This CDR3 comprises 12 residues. V was clipped by 1 base and J by 3 bases, with 2 bases between them. Germline V lookup: CDR1 KGHDR, CDR2 SFDVKD.

This clonotype showed up just a few times. The chain combines TRBV7-2 with TRBJ1-1, with 8 positions matching TRBD1. The CDR3 contains 18 residues. The J segment lost 0 bases and the V segment lost 2 bases, leaving 11 bases of the junction unmatched. Per the germline V gene, CDR1 is SGHTA and CDR2 is FQGNSA. This CDR3 reads CASSLRQGAISMNTEAFF. The CDR3 DNA reads as TGTGCCAGCAGCTTAAGGCAGGGGGCAATTTCAATGAACACTGAAGCTTTCTTT.

A few counts support this clonotype. The chain recombines TRBV28 with TRBJ1-6; D unclear. Per the germline V gene, CDR1 is MDHEN and CDR2 is SYDVKM. The CDR3 length is 14 residues. V was clipped by 2 bases and J by 10 bases, with 12 bases between them. As DNA, the CDR3 is TGTGCCAGCAGTTTAGCCCGGGCTCAGTCACCCCTCCACTTT. Protein: CASSLARAQSPLHF.

This clonotype appeared a few times. This rearrangement joins TRBV30 to TRBJ1-6; TRBD1 aligns across 8 bases. V was clipped by 2 bases and J by 7 bases; unmatched bases: 4. The CDR3 is 14 amino acids. The V gene's germline CDR1 is GTSNPN and CDR2 SVGIG (reference sequence). This CDR3 reads CAWSRDRWNSPLHF. The CDR3 bases are TGTGCCTGGAGTAGGGACAGGTGGAATTCACCCCTCCACTTT.

This chain links TRBV3-1 with TRBJ1-2; weak D call: TRBD1 (6 bases). The CDR3 is 13 amino acids. The V end was cut by 1 base, the J end by 8 bases, with 11 bases between. Germline V gene sequence: CDR1 LGHDT, CDR2 YNNKEL (reference sequence). CDR3: CASSQVGTRGYTF. The CDR3, as DNA: TGTGCCAGCAGCCAAGTCGGGACACGGGGCTACACCTTC.

The sample holds many counts of this clonotype. This chain connects TRBV9 to TRBJ2-3; 10 bases fit TRBD2. The trim removed 3 bases at V and 0 bases at J, leaving 1 base unmatched. CDR3 length: 15 residues. Germline V CDR1 and CDR2: SGDLS, YYNGEE. This CDR3 reads CASSALAGSTDTQYF. CDR3 sequence (DNA): TGTGCCAGCAGCGCACTAGCGGGGAGCACAGATACGCAGTATTTT. Full variable domain (rest looked up from reference TRBV9 and TRBJ2-3): DSGVTQTPKHLITATGQRVTLRCSPRSGDLSVYWYQQSLDQGLQFLIQYYNGEERAKGNILERFSAQQFPDLHSELNLSSLELGDSALYFCASSALAGSTDTQYFGPGTRLTVL.

This clonotype was detected only a few times. This rearrangement joins TRBV4-2 to TRBJ1-2; 9 positions match TRBD1. Germline lookup yields CDR1 LGHNA and CDR2 YNFKEQ. V was pared by 4 bases and J by 5 bases, with 8 bases of the junction left unmatched. This CDR3 has 15 residues. The CDR3 sequence is CASSRRQGEGYGYTF. The CDR3 DNA sequence: TGTGCCAGCAGCCGACGACAGGGGGAAGGGTATGGCTACACCTTC.

This clonotype was detected many times. This chain joins TRBV7-2 and TRBJ2-7; no clear D. V dropped 2 bases and J dropped 3 bases, with 5 bases sitting between them. The CDR3 consists of 12 residues. CDR1 SGHTA and CDR2 FQGNSA come from the germline V gene. The CDR3 here is CASSLSRYEQYF. CDR3 in DNA: TGTGCCAGCAGCTTAAGTCGCTACGAGCAGTACTTC.

This clonotype was found many times. The chain carries TRBV2 and TRBJ2-1; 10 nucleotides agree with TRBD2. The germline V gene encodes CDR1 SNHLY and CDR2 FYNNEI. The CDR3 loop spans 13 amino acids. Trimming cost V 8 bases and J 6 bases; bases outside gene matches: 4. The CDR3 nucleotides are TGTGCCAGCGGGACTAGCGTCGGCAATGAGCAGTTCTTC. This codes for CASGTSVGNEQFF.

This clonotype was recorded at least ten times. V and J are TRBV3-1 and TRBJ2-5; TRBD2 matches at 7 bases. V trimming: 0 bases; J trimming: 4 bases; junction bases outside the gene matches: 2. Germline CDR1 LGHDT, CDR2 YNNKEL (reference sequence). This CDR3 spans 14 amino acids. The CDR3, as DNA: TGTGCCAGCAGCCAAGAGAGGACTAGAGAGACCCAGTACTTC. Residues: CASSQERTRETQYF.

About this clonotype itself: This may arise from a read error, as a much more abundant clone is one base away. The rearrangement uses TRBV7-9 and TRBJ2-6; 11 bases agree with TRBD1. Germline CDR1 SEHNR, CDR2 FQNEAQ (reference sequence). The length of the CDR3 is 17 residues. CDR3 residues: CASSLWTGGSGANVPTF. The CDR3 DNA sequence: TGTGCCAGCAGCTTATGGACAGGGGGCTCTGGGGCCAACGTCCCGACTTTC. Supplemented by reference TRBV7-9 and TRBJ2-6, the full variable domain reads DTGVSQNPRHKITKRGQNVTFRCDPISEHNRLYWYRQTLGQGPEFLTYFQNEAQLEKSRLLSDRFSAERPKGSFSTLEIQRTEQGDSAMYLCASSLWTGGSGANVPTFGAGSRLTVL.

The rearrangement uses TRBV28 and TRBJ1-5, with 7 bases aligning to TRBD1. V lost 7 bases, J lost 6 bases, and 21 bases stayed unmatched. CDR3 size: 18 residues. Germline V gives CDR1 MDHEN, CDR2 SYDVKM. The CDR3: CASNTSAGGTRSRQPQHF. The CDR3 region has the DNA TGTGCCAGCAACACAAGCGCAGGGGGAACTCGTTCCCGTCAGCCCCAGCATTTT.

V is TRBV20-1 and J is TRBJ2-3; TRBD2 agrees at 11 bases. This CDR3 has 16 amino acids. Germline-derived CDR1 and CDR2 are DFQATT and SNEGSKA (reference sequence). Unmatched junction bases numbered 9, after V lost 5 bases and J lost 2 bases. CDR3 sequence (DNA): TGCAGTGCTCGAAGACTAGCGGGATCCCTCACAGATACGCAGTATTTT. The encoded protein is CSARRLAGSLTDTQYF.

In this sample, this clonotype turned up once. J is TRBJ2-1 and V is TRBV4-1; D uncertain. The CDR3 runs 15 residues. Germline values: CDR1 MGHRA, CDR2 YSYEKL. V lost 0 bases and J 2 bases, leaving 8 bases between the germline ends. CDR3 protein: CASSQDLSAYNEQFF. For the CDR3, the DNA is TGCGCCAGCAGCCAAGACCTTTCGGCCTACAATGAGCAGTTCTTC.

This rearrangement joins TRBV29-1 to TRBJ2-6, with D possibly being TRBD1 or TRBD2 (6 bases each). CDR1 is SQVTM, CDR2 ANQGSEA, per germline. The CDR3 spans 16 residues. Trimming pared 6 bases from V and 2 bases from J, leaving 17 bases between. CDR3 amino acids: CSVEGTTITGANVLTF. CDR3 coding DNA: TGCAGCGTGGAGGGGACAACTATCACTGGGGCCAACGTCCTGACTTTC.

The chain uses TRBV20-1 and TRBJ1-2, with 10 bases aligning to TRBD1. The CDR3 totals 13 residues. The V and J ends lost 6 bases and 5 bases, in that order; junction bases with no gene match: 6. Germline CDR1 and CDR2: DFQATT and SNEGSKA (reference sequence). CDR3 residues: CSALGQGNYGYTF. CDR3 nucleotides: TGCAGTGCATTGGGACAGGGGAATTATGGCTACACCTTC.

This clonotype was counted a few times. V gene TRBV10-3 combines with J gene TRBJ1-1; the match to TRBD1 covers 7 bases. The CDR3 is made up of 13 amino acids. The junction had 5 bases not matched to a gene; V was cut back by 10 bases and J by 0 bases. Germline assignment: CDR1 ENHRY and CDR2 SYGVKD. Written as DNA, the CDR3 is TGTGCCAGCGGGGACAGCGTGAACACTGAAGCTTTCTTT. The encoded protein is CASGDSVNTEAFF.

Details on this clonotype: This could be a read error, since a much larger clone is one nucleotide away. The chain recombines TRBV6-1 with TRBJ1-2, with 7 positions matching TRBD1. This CDR3 region has 17 residues. V shed 6 bases and J 0 bases; nucleotides not matched to a gene: 13. CDR1 is MNHNS, CDR2 SASEGT, per germline. The DNA for the CDR3 is TGTGCCAGCAGCTCTTTGGACTCAGGGGGAGCTAACTATGGCTACACCTTC. It is translated as CASSSLDSGGANYGYTF.

Turning to this clonotype: A single base separates this from a much larger clone, so it may be a read error. V is TRBV21-1 and J is TRBJ1-4; the D call in the table, TRBD1, was not verified against the DNA. TRBV21-1 is annotated as a pseudogene. The CDR3 has 18 residues. DNA for the CDR3: TGTGCCAGCAGCACGCCCGAAGACCGGGACGGGATGTTTGAAAAACTGTTTTTT. It yields the protein CASSTPEDRDGMFEKLFF.

At least ten counts were recorded for this clonotype. This rearrangement joins TRBV9 to TRBJ2-5; the D gene is possibly TRBD1 (5 bases). V was shortened by 2 bases and J by 5 bases, with 13 bases between the two germline ends. The CDR3 has 14 residues. CDR1 SGDLS and CDR2 YYNGEE come from the germline V gene. The CDR3 sequence: CASSVQGVRETQYF. The CDR3 DNA follows: TGTGCCAGCAGCGTGCAGGGTGTACGGGAGACCCAGTACTTC.

In regard to this clonotype: Mismatch with germline at one junction end may stem from a read error. The J gene is TRBJ2-5, the V gene TRBV20-1; no firm D call. Judging by the DNA end, TRBJ2-7 fits better; the J call may be wrong. The germline gives CDR1 DFQATT, CDR2 SNEGSKA (reference sequence). The CDR3 length is 15 residues. The CDR3 nucleotides read TGCAGTGCTAGAGCGCGATCTTCAAGCTCCCACGAGCAGTACTTC. Protein product: CSARARSSSSHEQYF.

This clonotype was seen at least ten times. CDR3 loop: CASSLRQGQYQKNIQYF. CDR3 nucleotide sequence: TGTGCCAGCAGTCTCCGACAGGGCCAATACCAAAAAAACATTCAGTACTTC. The V call is TRBV6-2 or TRBV6-3, the J call TRBJ2-4, with 7 bases aligning to TRBD1. The germline gives CDR1 MNHEY, CDR2 SVGEGT. The J segment lost 4 bases and the V segment lost 5 bases, leaving 14 bases of the junction unmatched. The CDR3 runs to 17 residues.

The V and J genes are TRBV6-5 and TRBJ1-1; D ambiguous. CDR1 is MNHEY and CDR2 is SVGAGI in the germline V gene. The CDR3 sequence is 13 residues long. Trimming stripped 7 bases from V and 1 base from J, with 10 bases between. CDR3 loop: CASNPTKNTEAFF. Written as DNA, the CDR3 is TGTGCCAGCAATCCGACAAAGAACACTGAAGCTTTCTTT.

Comments on this clonotype: Mismatch with germline at one junction end may stem from a read error. This chain joins TRBV7-6 and TRBJ2-1; 9 nucleotides line up with TRBD2. CDR3 length: 15 residues. Germline V gene lookup returns CDR1 SGHVS and CDR2 FNYEAQ. Here the CDR3 reads CAGSLGREGDNEQFF. DNA for the CDR3: TGTGCCGGCAGCCTCGGGCGGGAGGGTGACAATGAGCAGTTCTTC.

This clonotype has just a few counts. The chain employs TRBV29-1 and TRBJ2-5; TRBD2 matches at 9 bases. Per germline, CDR1 SQVTM and CDR2 ANQGSEA. J was trimmed by 1 base and V by 4 bases; bases with no gene match: 4. The length of the CDR3 is 14 residues. DNA for the CDR3: TGCAGCGTTGGGTCTAGCGGGGTCCAAGAGACCCAGTACTTC. The encoded protein is CSVGSSGVQETQYF.

In its sample, this clonotype was seen a few times. This may be a read error: a much more frequent sequence differs by one nucleotide. The rearrangement joins TRBV28 to TRBJ2-7; D gene uncertain. From germline, CDR1 is MDHEN and CDR2 SYDVKM. The V end was cut by 6 bases, the J end by 2 bases, with 17 bases between. There are 15 residues in the CDR3. CDR3 amino acids: CASRIHGSRTYEQYF. In DNA, the CDR3 is TGTGCCAGCAGGATCCACGGAAGTCGAACCTACGAGCAGTACTTC.